This TCR beta chain was sequenced during a study of cytomegalovirus exposure and HLA in healthy donors. The CDR3 runs 13 residues. Trimming cost V 3 bases and J 6 bases, with 10 bases left between them. Germline CDR1 MNHEY, CDR2 SVGAGI. Data came from immunoSEQ multiplex PCR; TCRdb stores just in-frame clones and leaves some out. The sample lists about 250,000 clones, over 75% occurring once. V is TRBV6-5 and J is TRBJ2-3, with D unclear. The source material was PBMCs. The receptor comes from a man in his late teens or twenties in good health and CMV-seropositive. DNA for the CDR3: TGTGCCAGCAGTTATAGGACCTCGGATACGCAGTATTTT. Its protein is CASSYRTSDTQYF.